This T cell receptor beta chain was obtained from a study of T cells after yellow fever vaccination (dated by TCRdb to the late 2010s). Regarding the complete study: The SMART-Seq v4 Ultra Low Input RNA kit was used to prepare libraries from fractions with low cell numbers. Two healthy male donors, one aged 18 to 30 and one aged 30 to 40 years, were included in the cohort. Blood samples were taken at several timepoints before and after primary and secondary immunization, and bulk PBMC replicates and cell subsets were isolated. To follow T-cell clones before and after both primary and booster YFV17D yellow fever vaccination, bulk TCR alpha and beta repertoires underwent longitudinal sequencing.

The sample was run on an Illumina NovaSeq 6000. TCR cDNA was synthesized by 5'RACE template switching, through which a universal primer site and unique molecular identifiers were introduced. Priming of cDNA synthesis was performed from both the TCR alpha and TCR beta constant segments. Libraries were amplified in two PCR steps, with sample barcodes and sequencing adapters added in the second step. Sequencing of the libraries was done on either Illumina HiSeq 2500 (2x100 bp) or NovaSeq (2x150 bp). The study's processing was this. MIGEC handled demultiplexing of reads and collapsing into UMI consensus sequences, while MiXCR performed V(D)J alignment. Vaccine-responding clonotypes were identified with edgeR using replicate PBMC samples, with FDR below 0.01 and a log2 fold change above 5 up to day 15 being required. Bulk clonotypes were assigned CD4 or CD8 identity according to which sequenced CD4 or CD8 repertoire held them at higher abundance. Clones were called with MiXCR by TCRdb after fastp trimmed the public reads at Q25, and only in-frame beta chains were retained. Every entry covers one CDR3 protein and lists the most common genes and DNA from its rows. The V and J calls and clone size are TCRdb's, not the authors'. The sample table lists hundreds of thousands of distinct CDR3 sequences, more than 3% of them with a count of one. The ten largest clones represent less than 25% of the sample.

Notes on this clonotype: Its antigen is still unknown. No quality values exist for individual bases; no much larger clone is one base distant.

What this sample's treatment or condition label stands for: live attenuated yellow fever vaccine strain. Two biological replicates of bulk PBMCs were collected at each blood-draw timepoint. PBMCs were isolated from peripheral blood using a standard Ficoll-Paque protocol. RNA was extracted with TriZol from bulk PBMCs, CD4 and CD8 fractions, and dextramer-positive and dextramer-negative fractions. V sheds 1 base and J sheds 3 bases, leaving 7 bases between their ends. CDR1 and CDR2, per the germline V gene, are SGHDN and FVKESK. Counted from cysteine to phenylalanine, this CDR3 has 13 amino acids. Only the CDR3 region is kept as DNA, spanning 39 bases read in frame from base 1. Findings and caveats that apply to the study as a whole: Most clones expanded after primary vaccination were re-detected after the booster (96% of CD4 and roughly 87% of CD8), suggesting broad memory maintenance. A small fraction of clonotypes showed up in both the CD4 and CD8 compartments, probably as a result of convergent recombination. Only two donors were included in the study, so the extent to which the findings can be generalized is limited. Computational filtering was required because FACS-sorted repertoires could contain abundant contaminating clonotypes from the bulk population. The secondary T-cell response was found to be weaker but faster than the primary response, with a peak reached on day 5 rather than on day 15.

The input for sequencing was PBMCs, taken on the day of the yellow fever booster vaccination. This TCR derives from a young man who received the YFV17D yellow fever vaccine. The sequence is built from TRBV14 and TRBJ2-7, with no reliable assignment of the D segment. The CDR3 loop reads CASSQGVGYEQYF. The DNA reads TGTGCCAGCAGCCAAGGGGTCGGCTACGAGCAGTACTTC.